These 13 T cell receptor beta chains came from one sample sequenced in a study of T cells in Graves' hyperthyroidism and ophthalmopathy. RNA transcripts provided the source from which TCR beta CDR3 regions were amplified. Carried out on the TCR CDR3, a first-round RT-PCR used the HTBI primer set. TCRdb analysed the multiplex PCR reads with MiXCR anew, one entry per CDR3 protein. The sample has 300,000 to 450,000 distinct CDR3 sequences; roughly 15% are singletons. Input material: blood. The origin of the receptors is a woman under 40 with Graves' hyperthyroidism that later progressed to Graves' ophthalmopathy.

This clonotype came up many times. The chain uses TRBV6-1 and TRBJ2-3, with 7 bases lining up with TRBD2. Unmatched junction bases numbered 5, after V lost 5 bases and J lost 0 bases. Germline V lookup: CDR1 MNHNS, CDR2 SASEGT. This CDR3 spans 15 amino acids. The CDR3 here is CASSSGTASTDTQYF. CDR3 DNA: TGTGCCAGCAGTAGCGGGACTGCTAGCACAGATACGCAGTATTTT.

The sample holds a few counts of this clonotype. This chain connects TRBV2 to TRBJ1-2, with D perhaps matching TRBD1 (6 bases). Germline loops: CDR1 SNHLY, CDR2 FYNNEI. V gave up 3 bases and J gave up 4 bases, with 15 bases separating them. The CDR3 length is 15 residues. CDR3: CASSEGFGGGYGYTF. For the CDR3, the DNA is TGTGCCAGCAGTGAGGGTTTCGGGGGCGGCTATGGCTACACCTTC.

This CDR3 reads CASSFGRVSEKLFF. CDR3 nucleotides: TGTGCCAGCAGCTTTGGCAGGGTGTCTGAAAAACTGTTTTTT. The chain uses TRBV5-6 and TRBJ1-4; maybe TRBD1 (5 bases). Germline CDR1 reads SGHDT; CDR2 reads YYEEEE. The CDR3 totals 14 residues. With 2 bases removed from V and 7 bases from J, the gap between germline ends came to 12 bases. The variable domain in full, with the rest retrieved from reference TRBV5-6 and TRBJ1-4, is DAGVTQSPTHLIKTRGQQVTLRCSPKSGHDTVSWYQQALGQGPQFIFQYYEEEERQRGNFPDRFSGHQFPNYSSELNVNALLLGDSALYLCASSFGRVSEKLFFGSGTQLSVL.

V is TRBV12-3 or TRBV12-4 and J is TRBJ1-1, with a weak D call TRBD1 (5 bases). The CDR3 loop spans 14 amino acids. V lost 6 bases and J lost 6, with 17 bases in between. The CDR3 spells CASRPGTAGSEAFF. For the CDR3, the DNA is TGTGCCAGCAGACCCGGGACTGCTGGTTCTGAAGCTTTCTTT.

At least ten counts were recorded for this clonotype. The chain joins TRBV6-1 to TRBJ2-1, with 8 positions matching TRBD2. The trim removed 6 bases at V and 9 bases at J, leaving 13 bases unmatched. The CDR3 sequence is 15 residues long. The germline V gene has CDR1 MNHNS and CDR2 SASEGT. The CDR3 coding sequence is TGTGCCAGCAGGACGGGACTAGACTGGTTCGTTGAGCAGTTCTTC. It encodes CASRTGLDWFVEQFF.

The rearrangement uses TRBV6-1 and TRBJ1-2; D remains unclear. The V end was cut by 6 bases, the J end by 1 base, with 9 bases between. The CDR3 is 13 residues long. Germline lookup yields CDR1 MNHNS and CDR2 SASEGT. The CDR3 loop is CASRTRSNYGYTF. As DNA, the CDR3 is TGTGCCAGCAGGACAAGGAGTAACTATGGCTACACCTTC.

This clonotype was seen only a few times. The rearrangement joins TRBV29-1 to TRBJ2-1; D may be TRBD1 (5 bases). The V and J ends lost 6 bases and 0 bases respectively, with 9 bases between them. The CDR3 length is 13 residues. CDR1 and CDR2 from the germline V gene are SQVTM and ANQGSEA. The CDR3 DNA follows: TGCAGCGTCGATGGACACTCCTACAATGAGCAGTTCTTC. Its translation is CSVDGHSYNEQFF.

There are a few counts of this clonotype. The gene calls are TRBV5-1 and TRBJ2-1, with 9 bases identical to TRBD2. V shed 1 base and J 5 bases; nucleotides not matched to a gene: 10. This CDR3 region has 17 residues. CDR1 SGHRS and CDR2 YFSETQ come from the germline V gene. This chain's CDR3 is CASSLRTAGGYHNEQFF. In DNA, the CDR3 is TGCGCCAGCAGCTTGAGGACAGCGGGAGGTTACCACAATGAGCAGTTCTTC.

The gene calls are TRBV27 and TRBJ2-2; a weak D match, TRBD1 (5 bases). V lost 7 bases, J lost 6 bases, and 9 bases lay in between. This CDR3 region has 12 residues. The germline V gene has CDR1 MNHEY and CDR2 SMNVEV (reference sequence). The CDR3 reads CASNPGSGELFF. CDR3 coding DNA: TGTGCCAGCAATCCAGGGTCCGGGGAGCTGTTTTTT.

CDR3 coding DNA: TGTGCCACCAGCAGAGTTGTACGACAAGAAGCTTTCTTT. Protein product: CATSRVVRQEAFF. This chain links TRBV15 with TRBJ1-1; D ambiguous. Trimming shortened V by 1 base and J by 8 bases, and 11 bases separated the two germline ends. Germline loops: CDR1 LNHNV, CDR2 YYDKDF (reference sequence). CDR3 length: 13 amino acids. Supplemented by reference TRBV15 and TRBJ1-1, the full variable domain reads DAMVIQNPRYQVTQFGKPVTLSCSQTLNHNVMYWYQQKSSQAPKLLFHYYDKDFNNEADTPDNFQSRRPNTSFCFLDIRSPGLGDTAMYLCATSRVVRQEAFFGQGTRLTVV.

In its sample, this clonotype was seen many times. The chain joins TRBV2 to TRBJ1-1; D is ambiguous. Germline lookup yields CDR1 SNHLY and CDR2 FYNNEI. The CDR3 has 14 residues. Trimming removed 4 bases from V and 5 bases from J, with 14 bases in between. The CDR3, as DNA: TGTGCCAGCAGTGTGGAGAGAAAGAGTACTGAAGCTTTCTTT. This encodes CASSVERKSTEAFF.

This clonotype was counted a few times. The V gene is TRBV20-1, the J gene TRBJ1-2; possible D gene TRBD1, 6 bases. The CDR3 is made up of 15 amino acids. Trimming stripped 1 base from V and 6 bases from J, with 18 bases between. Germline CDR1 and CDR2: DFQATT and SNEGSKA (reference sequence). The CDR3 coding sequence is TGCAGTGCTAGAGTTCCCACAGGGATATGGGATGGCTACACCTTC. Amino acids: CSARVPTGIWDGYTF.

This clonotype was seen at least ten times. This chain links TRBV28 with TRBJ2-5; 9 nucleotides agree with TRBD2. CDR3 length: 17 residues. CDR1 MDHEN and CDR2 SYDVKM come from the germline V gene. Germline trimming cut 2 bases from V and 5 bases from J; bases unmatched to any gene: 12. CDR3 sequence reads: CASSLIRGGGAHETQYF. The CDR3 DNA reads TGTGCCAGCAGTTTAATTCGCGGCGGGGGGGCCCATGAGACCCAGTACTTC.